This entry features one T cell receptor (beta chain) sequence. The target antigen is unknown. These data originate in a study of post-analysis software for immune sequencing data. Study background: As for disease course, relapsing-remitting, secondary progressive and progressive-relapsing multiple sclerosis were all included. Findings of the study overall: Five or six TRBV segments were significantly more frequent in patients than in controls. TRBV5-6, TRBV5-1 and TRBV20-1 were among these segments.

Carried by the TCR beta cDNA libraries were unique molecular identifiers. The source material, about 0.9 to 11 million T cells, gave rise to 510,000 or so cDNA molecules. TCRdb ran MiXCR on the PCR reads and lists one entry per CDR3 protein. Of 650,000 to 850,000 distinct CDR3 sequences listed, about 57% are singletons. CDR3 length equals 13 residues. CDR1 SGDLS and CDR2 YYNGEE come from the germline V gene. Trimming stripped 0 bases from V and 13 bases from J, with 17 bases between. The chain links TRBV9 to TRBJ2-7; tentative D call: TRBD2 (5 bases). The sample was blood. The source of this sequence is a girl aged 10 to 17 with multiple sclerosis. The CDR3 here is CASSVATLEAQYF. CDR3 DNA sequence: TGTGCCAGCAGCGTAGCTACGTTGGAGGCCCAATACTTC.